These T cell receptor beta chains were read from a single sample in a study of T cell responses to AZD1222 COVID-19 vaccine. Data came from immunoSEQ multiplex PCR; TCRdb stores just in-frame clones and leaves some out. The table lists 150,000 to 200,000 clones, about 91% of them singletons. Sequencing was performed on peripheral blood, taken on day 0 of AZD1222 vaccination. Source of these receptors: an adult in good health. CDR3s include the opening cysteine and the closing phenylalanine or tryptophan. The D gene is left open where the match is weak. A row's size may be missing; if present it is once, few, many or a size class.

abundance: -; v_gene: TRBV2; d_gene: -; j_gene: TRBJ1-3; CDR3nt: TGTGCCAGCAGTGAAAGTAACTCTGGAAACACCATATATTTT; CDR3aa: CASSESNSGNTIYF
abundance: -; v_gene: TRBV11-2; d_gene: -; j_gene: TRBJ1-6; CDR3nt: TGTGCCAGCAGCCTCGATCGGGGGGGGAGCTCCTATAATTCACCCCTCCACTTT; CDR3aa: CASSLDRGGSSYNSPLHF
abundance: -; v_gene: TRBV5-6; d_gene: -; j_gene: TRBJ2-3; CDR3nt: TGTGCCAGCAGCCCTATGACAGGATCGGATACGCAGTATTTT; CDR3aa: CASSPMTGSDTQYF
abundance: -; v_gene: TRBV5-1; d_gene: TRBD2; j_gene: TRBJ2-7; CDR3nt: TGCGCCAGCAGCACTCCTCTAGCGGGAGGGTCTTACGAGCAGTACTTC; CDR3aa: CASSTPLAGGSYEQYF
abundance: -; v_gene: TRBV16; d_gene: TRBD2; j_gene: TRBJ2-7; CDR3nt: TGTGCCAGCAGCCAATTAGCACTAGCGGGAGGTGTTACCTACGAGCAGTACTTC; CDR3aa: CASSQLALAGGVTYEQYF
abundance: -; v_gene: TRBV7-2; d_gene: -; j_gene: TRBJ2-5; CDR3nt: TGTGCCAGCAGCACTTCCGGGCGGGAGACCCAGTACTTC; CDR3aa: CASSTSGRETQYF
abundance: -; v_gene: TRBV24-1; d_gene: -; j_gene: TRBJ2-7; CDR3nt: TGTGCCACCAGTGATTTGGAGGGACCCGAGCAGTACTTC; CDR3aa: CATSDLEGPEQYF
abundance: -; v_gene: TRBV27; d_gene: TRBD2; j_gene: TRBJ2-1; CDR3nt: TGTGCCAGCAGTCTAGCGGGGAGCTCCTACAATGAGCAGTTCTTC; CDR3aa: CASSLAGSSYNEQFF
abundance: -; v_gene: TRBV10-3; d_gene: TRBD2; j_gene: TRBJ2-7; CDR3nt: TGTGCCATCAGTGAAGGTAGCGGGTTAATAGCCTACGAGCAGTACTTC; CDR3aa: CAISEGSGLIAYEQYF
abundance: few; v_gene: TRBV3-1/TRBV3-2; d_gene: TRBD1; j_gene: TRBJ1-2; CDR3nt: TGTGCCAGCAGACAGGGGAGTGCGCAGGGCTACACCTTC; CDR3aa: CASRQGSAQGYTF
abundance: few; v_gene: TRBV3-1/TRBV3-2; d_gene: -; j_gene: TRBJ2-1; CDR3nt: TGTGCCAGCAGCCGAACAAACAATGAGCAGTTCTTC; CDR3aa: CASSRTNNEQFF
abundance: -; v_gene: TRBV27; d_gene: -; j_gene: TRBJ1-5; CDR3nt: TGTGCCAGCAGTTCGCAGATTAGCAGCAATCAGCCCCAGCATTTT; CDR3aa: CASSSQISSNQPQHF
abundance: -; v_gene: TRBV27; d_gene: TRBD1; j_gene: TRBJ2-6; CDR3nt: TGTGCCAGCAGTTTCGCAGGGGGCTCTGGGGCCAACGTCCTGACTTTC; CDR3aa: CASSFAGGSGANVLTF
abundance: -; v_gene: TRBV7-2; d_gene: TRBD2; j_gene: TRBJ2-1; CDR3nt: TGTGCCAGCAGCTTTTTCGGGAGGGCCTCCTACAATGAGCAGTTCTTC; CDR3aa: CASSFFGRASYNEQFF
abundance: once; v_gene: TRBV5-1; d_gene: -; j_gene: TRBJ2-7; CDR3nt: TGCGCCAGCAGCTTGTTGCGGGACTACGAGCAGTACTTC; CDR3aa: CASSLLRDYEQYF
abundance: -; v_gene: TRBV9; d_gene: -; j_gene: TRBJ1-6; CDR3nt: TGTGCCAGCAGCGTAGGAGGACGATCACCCCTCCACTTT; CDR3aa: CASSVGGRSPLHF
abundance: -; v_gene: TRBV3-1/TRBV3-2; d_gene: -; j_gene: TRBJ2-2; CDR3nt: TGTGCCAGCAGGCGGAGGGGGGAGACCGGGGAGCTGTTTTTT; CDR3aa: CASRRRGETGELFF
abundance: -; v_gene: TRBV4-1; d_gene: -; j_gene: TRBJ1-2; CDR3nt: TGCGCCAGCAGCCAAGACGGGACGGAGGTCTATGGCTACACCTTC; CDR3aa: CASSQDGTEVYGYTF
abundance: -; v_gene: TRBV7-3; d_gene: TRBD1; j_gene: TRBJ2-6; CDR3nt: TGTGCCAGCAGCTTATTGGGACAGGACTCTGGGGCCAACGTCCTGACTTTC; CDR3aa: CASSLLGQDSGANVLTF
abundance: -; v_gene: TRBV7-2; d_gene: TRBD2; j_gene: TRBJ2-1; CDR3nt: TGTGCCAGCAGCTTATGGGGACTAGCGGGAGGGCCCGGTGAGCAGTTCTTC; CDR3aa: CASSLWGLAGGPGEQFF